Following are 7 T cell receptor beta chains from one sample sequenced in a study of beta chain features in type 1 diabetes. Study-wide results and limits: Moderate yet significant TCRB CDR3 shortening was seen in Type 1 diabetes patients in all four CD4+ subsets.

These TCRs are of unknown antigen specificity. The isolated RNA, all of it, was reverse transcribed, so expressed TCRB transcripts were what got sequenced. This table comes from immunoSEQ multiplex PCR, and its TCRdb copy is limited to in-frame clones, with some not included. Of 500,000 to 850,000 clones listed, around 15% are singletons. The sequenced sample consisted of naive CD4+ T cells from blood. The receptor set was obtained from a man aged 18-30 years with type 1 diabetes.

This rearrangement joins TRBV28 to TRBJ1-2, with 10 bases lining up with TRBD1. There are 14 residues in the CDR3. Germline assignment: CDR1 MDHEN and CDR2 SYDVKM. Trimming removed 7 bases from V and 4 bases from J; junction bases left unmatched: 6. The chain's CDR3 is CASNLDRGSYGYTF. The CDR3 bases are TGTGCCAGCAACCTGGACAGGGGGTCCTATGGCTACACCTTC.

In this sample, this clone turned up a few times. DNA for the CDR3: TGTGCCAGCAGCCTAATAGAGGTTAACACTGAAGCTTTCTTT. This codes for CASSLIEVNTEAFF. The J gene is TRBJ1-1, the V gene TRBV5-4; D is uncertain. This CDR3 comprises 14 residues. Trimming shortened V by 4 bases and J by 2 bases, and 12 bases separated the two germline ends. The germline gives CDR1 SGHNT, CDR2 YYREEE (reference sequence).

J is TRBJ2-3 and V is TRBV7-3; 7 bases fit TRBD1. CDR3 size: 15 residues. Per germline, CDR1 SGHTA and CDR2 FQGTGA. The V and J ends lost 5 bases and 2 bases, in that order; junction bases with no gene match: 7. The DNA for the CDR3 is TGTGCCAGCAGCCCCGAAGGGGGCCTCACAGATACGCAGTATTTT. This encodes CASSPEGGLTDTQYF.

This chain links TRBV9 with TRBJ1-1; weak D call: TRBD1 (6 bases). Trimming pared 5 bases from V and 0 bases from J, leaving 17 bases between. This CDR3 has 16 amino acids. CDR1 SGDLS and CDR2 YYNGEE come from the germline V gene. The CDR3 sequence: CASRIPGANMNTEAFF. The CDR3 DNA reads as TGTGCCAGCAGGATTCCGGGGGCTAATATGAACACTGAAGCTTTCTTT.

This clone appeared a few times. The genes are TRBV6-5 and TRBJ2-7; D is unresolved. V shed 0 bases and J shed 4 bases, with 10 bases lying between them. Germline V gives CDR1 MNHEY, CDR2 SVGAGI. The CDR3 contains 14 residues. CDR3 sequence (DNA): TGTGCCAGCAGTTACTCTAACCTCGGATACGAGCAGTACTTC. Encoded protein: CASSYSNLGYEQYF.

Notes on this clone: The same CDR3 can be traced to other DNA sequences in this sample. The gene calls are TRBV30 and TRBJ2-5; TRBD2 matches at 7 bases. Germline lookup yields CDR1 GTSNPN and CDR2 SVGIG (reference sequence). V gave up 0 bases and J gave up 5 bases; unmatched junction bases: 3. The CDR3 runs 13 residues. The CDR3: CAWSVLREETQYF. The CDR3 nucleotides read TGTGCCTGGAGTGTACTGCGGGAGGAGACCCAGTACTTC.

CDR3 nucleotide sequence: TGTGCCAGCAGCTATGACAGGGGAGGTGGCTACACCTTC. This sequence encodes CASSYDRGGGYTF. This chain joins TRBV5-4 and TRBJ1-2, with 8 bases identical to TRBD1. The J segment lost 7 bases and the V segment lost 3 bases, leaving 5 bases of the junction unmatched. The CDR3 extends over 13 amino acids. Germline values: CDR1 SGHNT, CDR2 YYREEE (reference sequence).